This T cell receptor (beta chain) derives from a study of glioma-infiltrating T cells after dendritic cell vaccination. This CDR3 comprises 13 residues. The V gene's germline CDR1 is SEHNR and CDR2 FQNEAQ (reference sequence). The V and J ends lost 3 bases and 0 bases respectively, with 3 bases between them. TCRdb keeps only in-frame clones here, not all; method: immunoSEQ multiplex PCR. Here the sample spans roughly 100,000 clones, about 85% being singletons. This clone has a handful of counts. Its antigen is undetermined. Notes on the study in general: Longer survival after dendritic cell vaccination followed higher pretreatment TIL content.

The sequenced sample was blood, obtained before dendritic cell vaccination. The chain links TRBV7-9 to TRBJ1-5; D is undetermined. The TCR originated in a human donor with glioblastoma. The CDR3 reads CASSFSSNQPQHF. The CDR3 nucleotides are TGTGCCAGCAGCTTCTCTAGCAATCAGCCCCAGCATTTT. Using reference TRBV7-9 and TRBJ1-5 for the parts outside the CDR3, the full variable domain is DTGVSQNPRHKITKRGQNVTFRCDPISEHNRLYWYRQTLGQGPEFLTYFQNEAQLEKSRLLSDRFSAERPKGSFSTLEIQRTEQGDSAMYLCASSFSSNQPQHFGDGTRLSIL.